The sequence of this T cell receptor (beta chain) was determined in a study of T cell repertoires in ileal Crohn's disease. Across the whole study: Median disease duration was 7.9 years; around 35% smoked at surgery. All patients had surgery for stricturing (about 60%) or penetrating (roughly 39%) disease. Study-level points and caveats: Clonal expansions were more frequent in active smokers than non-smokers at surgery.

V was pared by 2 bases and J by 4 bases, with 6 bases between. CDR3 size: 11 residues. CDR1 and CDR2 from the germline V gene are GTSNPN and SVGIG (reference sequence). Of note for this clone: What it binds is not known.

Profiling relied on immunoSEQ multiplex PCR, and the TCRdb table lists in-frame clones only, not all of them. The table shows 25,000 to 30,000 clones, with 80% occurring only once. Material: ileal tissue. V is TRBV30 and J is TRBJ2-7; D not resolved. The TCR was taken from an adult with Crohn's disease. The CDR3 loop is CAWSTRYEQYF. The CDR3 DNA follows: TGTGCCTGGAGTACCAGGTACGAGCAGTACTTC.